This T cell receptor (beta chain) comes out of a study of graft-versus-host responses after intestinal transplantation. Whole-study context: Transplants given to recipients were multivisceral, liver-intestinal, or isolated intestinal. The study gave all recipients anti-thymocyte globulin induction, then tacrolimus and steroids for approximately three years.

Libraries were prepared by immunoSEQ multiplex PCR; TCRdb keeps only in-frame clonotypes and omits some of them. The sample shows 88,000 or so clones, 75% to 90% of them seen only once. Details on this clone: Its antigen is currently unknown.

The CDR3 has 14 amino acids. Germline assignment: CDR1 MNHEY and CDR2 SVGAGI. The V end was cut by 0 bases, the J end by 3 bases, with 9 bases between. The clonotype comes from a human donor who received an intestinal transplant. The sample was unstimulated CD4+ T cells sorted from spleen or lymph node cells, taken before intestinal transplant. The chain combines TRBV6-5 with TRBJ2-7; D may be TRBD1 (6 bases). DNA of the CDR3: TGTGCCAGCAGTTACTCTGGACAGAGCTACGAGCAGTACTTC. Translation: CASSYSGQSYEQYF.